A single sample is the source of the 25 T cell receptor beta chains below, sequenced in a study of beta chain features in type 1 diabetes. Study-wide points: TCRB CDR3s were moderately but significantly shorter in Type 1 diabetes patients in all four CD4+ subsets.

Investigators reverse transcribed all isolated RNA, so they sequenced expressed TCRB transcripts. Sequenced by immunoSEQ multiplex PCR; TCRdb stores in-frame clones only, minus some. The sample consists of approximately 41,000 clones, approximately 60% of them appearing once. Their antigen targets remain unknown. The specimen sequenced was Tregs from blood. These receptors were collected from a man aged 30-40 years with type 1 diabetes. Some clones in this sample may be carry-over from other donors' samples.

The V call is TRBV14, the J call TRBJ1-5, with TRBD1 as a possible D gene (5 bases). V shed 1 base and J shed 9 bases, with 10 bases lying between them. The CDR3 extends over 13 amino acids. Germline lookup yields CDR1 SGHDN and CDR2 FVKESK. The DNA for the CDR3 is TGTGCCAGCAGCCAAGCGACCGGGGGGCCCCAGCATTTT. This encodes CASSQATGGPQHF.

The chain combines TRBV7-9 with TRBJ2-7; 8 bases align to TRBD2. Looked up from germline, CDR1 is SEHNR and CDR2 is FQNEAQ (reference sequence). The CDR3 is made up of 16 amino acids. J was trimmed by 0 bases and V by 0 bases; bases with no gene match: 4. CDR3 residues: CASSLALAGSSYEQYF. The CDR3 DNA sequence: TGTGCCAGCAGCTTAGCGCTAGCGGGTAGCTCCTACGAGCAGTACTTC.

CDR3 residues: CASSRDSPYEQYF. The CDR3 nucleotides are TGTGCCAGCAGCCGGGACTCCCCCTACGAGCAGTACTTC. The chain carries TRBV5-4 and TRBJ2-7; possible D gene TRBD2, 6 bases. This CDR3 has 13 residues. Germline values: CDR1 SGHNT, CDR2 YYREEE (reference sequence). Trimming removed 4 bases at V and 2 bases at J, with 10 bases between.

The chain carries TRBV6-1 and TRBJ2-3, with TRBD2 matching over 13 bases. Germline V gives CDR1 MNHNS, CDR2 SASEGT. Trimming cost V 4 bases and J 2 bases; bases outside gene matches: 3. This CDR3 is built from 16 residues. The CDR3 coding sequence is TGTGCCAGCAGTGGACTAGCGGGGGGCTACACAGATACGCAGTATTTT. Translation gives CASSGLAGGYTDTQYF.

This chain links TRBV7-3 with TRBJ2-1; TRBD2 aligns across 8 bases. CDR1 SGHTA and CDR2 FQGTGA come from the germline V gene. Trimming cost V 3 bases and J 4 bases; bases outside gene matches: 14. The CDR3 totals 18 residues. CDR3 DNA sequence: TGTGCCAGCAGCTTCTACGGTGAGAGCGGGGGATCTTACAATGAGCAGTTCTTC. Residues: CASSFYGESGGSYNEQFF.

The sample holds a few counts of this clone. This chain joins TRBV5-1 and TRBJ1-4; tentatively, D is TRBD1 (6 bases). The V and J ends lost 2 bases and 3 bases respectively, with 8 bases between them. This CDR3 has 14 amino acids. Germline CDR1 and CDR2: SGHRS and YFSETQ. Written as DNA, the CDR3 is TGCGCCAGCAGCTTATGGACAGCTAATGAAAAACTGTTTTTT. Translation: CASSLWTANEKLFF.

This clone was detected a few times. The chain has TRBV6-6 and TRBJ1-4; D is unclear. This CDR3 comprises 12 residues. With 6 bases removed from V and 10 bases from J, the gap between germline ends came to 12 bases. The germline gives CDR1 MNHNY, CDR2 SVGAGI (reference sequence). The CDR3 reads CASSDREGKLFF. The DNA for the CDR3 is TGTGCCAGCAGCGACCGTGAGGGAAAACTGTTTTTT.

This rearrangement joins TRBV25-1 to TRBJ2-7, with D maybe TRBD1 (5 bases). CDR3 length: 12 residues. The V gene's germline CDR1 is MGHDK and CDR2 SYGVNS. CDR3 sequence reads: CASWGASYEQYF. CDR3 in DNA: TGTGCATCGTGGGGCGCGTCCTACGAGCAGTACTTC.

This clone was picked up a small number of times. The chain couples TRBV7-9 to TRBJ2-2; weak D call: TRBD1 (5 bases). CDR3 length equals 16 residues. V dropped 3 bases and J dropped 1 base, with 12 bases sitting between them. CDR1 is SEHNR, CDR2 FQNEAQ, per germline (reference sequence). CDR3 residues: CASSFKWQGNTGELFF. The CDR3 region has the DNA TGTGCCAGCAGCTTTAAATGGCAGGGGAACACCGGGGAGCTGTTTTTT. Drawing the rest from reference TRBV7-9 and TRBJ2-2, the complete variable domain is DTGVSQNPRHKITKRGQNVTFRCDPISEHNRLYWYRQTLGQGPEFLTYFQNEAQLEKSRLLSDRFSAERPKGSFSTLEIQRTEQGDSAMYLCASSFKWQGNTGELFFGEGSRLTVL.

This chain uses TRBV2 with TRBJ1-4; D gene unclear. Germline V gene sequence: CDR1 SNHLY, CDR2 FYNNEI. Trimming took off 6 bases at V and 7 bases at J, with 9 bases between the two ends. CDR3 size: 12 residues. The CDR3 DNA sequence: TGTGCCAGCAGAAGCAACGGTGAAAAACTGTTTTTT. Translated, it gives CASRSNGEKLFF.

This sequence joins TRBV18 and TRBJ1-1, with a tentative D call TRBD1 (6 bases). The CDR3 sequence is 14 residues long. The ends were cut back, 1 base at V and 2 bases at J, with 8 bases in the middle. The germline CDR1 and CDR2 sequences are KGHSH and LQKENI. The CDR3 DNA reads TGTGCCAGCTCACCACGGGGACAAAACACTGAAGCTTTCTTT. Protein sequence: CASSPRGQNTEAFF.

The V gene is TRBV2, the J gene TRBJ2-6, with 16 bases that match TRBD2. V trimming: 7 bases; J trimming: 3 bases; junction bases outside the gene matches: 6. Per germline, CDR1 SNHLY and CDR2 FYNNEI. The CDR3 totals 18 residues. The CDR3 spells CASTGTSGGAGGANVLTF. CDR3 coding DNA: TGTGCCAGCACTGGGACTAGCGGGGGGGCCGGTGGGGCCAACGTCCTGACTTTC. Looking up the rest from reference TRBV2 and TRBJ2-6 gives the full variable domain: EPEVTQTPSHQVTQMGQEVILRCVPISNHLYFYWYRQILGQKVEFLVSFYNNEISEKSEIFDDQFSVERPDGSNFTLKIRSTKLEDSAMYFCASTGTSGGAGGANVLTFGAGSRLTVL.

The chain links TRBV6-5 to TRBJ2-7; D may be TRBD2 (6 bases). Germline CDR1 is MNHEY and CDR2 is SVGAGI. This CDR3 is 13 amino acids long. V dropped 4 bases and J dropped 5 bases, with 12 bases sitting between them. CDR3 region: CASSSRDFHEQYF. The CDR3 DNA reads as TGTGCCAGCAGTTCCCGGGACTTTCACGAGCAGTACTTC.

The chain has TRBV4-2 and TRBJ2-2; 11 bases map to TRBD2. Germline assignment: CDR1 LGHNA and CDR2 YNFKEQ. CDR3 length: 16 amino acids. Losses at the gene ends were 1 base for V and 6 bases for J; bases not matched to a gene: 4. The CDR3 bases are TGTGCCAGCAGCCAAGGACTAGCGGGGTGGCCCGGGGAGCTGTTTTTT. As protein: CASSQGLAGWPGELFF.

This chain connects TRBV7-2 to TRBJ1-1; D call uncertain. Germline V gene lookup returns CDR1 SGHTA and CDR2 FQGNSA. The CDR3 contains 13 residues. Trimming pared 4 bases from V and 1 base from J, leaving 7 bases between. CDR3 in DNA: TGTGCCAGCAGCTCCACATGGAACACTGAAGCTTTCTTT. Translating it yields CASSSTWNTEAFF.

This clone was recorded a few times. The V gene is TRBV6-1, the J gene TRBJ2-1, with D tentatively TRBD1 (6 bases). The V end lost 5 bases, the J end lost 5 bases, and 13 bases lay between the germline ends. Germline V gene sequence: CDR1 MNHNS, CDR2 SASEGT. The CDR3 has 14 residues. The DNA of the CDR3 is TGTGCCAGCAGTTTAACCCAGGGGAACAATGAGCAGTTCTTC. It encodes CASSLTQGNNEQFF.

This clone was observed a few times. The sample has other DNA sequences that encode this CDR3 too. The chain carries TRBV20-1 and TRBJ2-7; 7 bases are a match to TRBD2. Germline-derived CDR1 and CDR2 are DFQATT and SNEGSKA (reference sequence). This CDR3 spans 11 amino acids. Germline trimming cut 6 bases from V and 3 bases from J; bases unmatched to any gene: 2. The CDR3 DNA follows: TGCAGTGCCGGGGGGAGCTACGAGCAGTACTTC. This translates into CSAGGSYEQYF.

The chain links TRBV18 to TRBJ1-2; no clear D gene. The ends were cut back, 0 bases at V and 6 bases at J, with 8 bases in the middle. CDR1 and CDR2 (germline): KGHSH, LQKENI. The CDR3 totals 13 residues. The CDR3 nucleotides read TGTGCCAGCTCACCACCGGGGAGGAATGGCTACACCTTC. It codes for CASSPPGRNGYTF. The complete variable domain, with remaining parts taken from reference TRBV18 and TRBJ1-2, reads NAGVMQNPRHLVRRRGQEARLRCSPMKGHSHVYWYRQLPEEGLKFMVYLQKENIIDESGMPKERFSAEFPKEGPSILRIQQVVRGDSAAYFCASSPPGRNGYTFGSGTRLTVV.

The chain uses TRBV7-9 and TRBJ1-1; 8 bases align to TRBD1. The CDR3 consists of 14 residues. Germline V gives CDR1 SEHNR, CDR2 FQNEAQ (reference sequence). V trimming: 5 bases; J trimming: 5 bases; junction bases outside the gene matches: 7. CDR3 loop: CASSQQGARTEAFF. In DNA form, the CDR3 reads TGTGCCAGCAGCCAGCAGGGGGCGCGGACTGAAGCTTTCTTT.

V and J are TRBV2 and TRBJ2-1, with D tentatively TRBD2 (6 bases). The CDR3 is 15 residues long. V dropped 6 bases and J dropped 3 bases, with 15 bases sitting between them. The germline V gene encodes CDR1 SNHLY and CDR2 FYNNEI. CDR3 region: CASRTGGTVYNEQFF. The CDR3 coding sequence is TGTGCCAGCAGGACCGGGGGTACGGTCTACAATGAGCAGTTCTTC.

The chain links TRBV10-3 to TRBJ2-1; TRBD1 might be the D (6 bases). This CDR3 has 15 residues. Trimming took off 6 bases at V and 0 bases at J, with 12 bases between the two ends. Germline V gene lookup returns CDR1 ENHRY and CDR2 SYGVKD. The chain's CDR3 is CAIRDRSSSYNEQFF. CDR3 in DNA: TGTGCCATCAGAGACAGGTCTAGCTCCTACAATGAGCAGTTCTTC.

V gene TRBV11-3 combines with J gene TRBJ2-1, with 7 bases that match TRBD1. V was clipped by 1 base and J by 7 bases; unmatched bases: 7. This CDR3 is 15 amino acids long. Per germline, CDR1 SGHNT and CDR2 YENEEA. The CDR3 spells CASSLGGTVSNEQFF. The CDR3 nucleotides read TGTGCCAGCAGCTTAGGAGGGACAGTATCAAATGAGCAGTTCTTC.

This chain connects TRBV9 to TRBJ2-2, with D unclear. The V end was cut by 3 bases, the J end by 6 bases, with 9 bases between. CDR1 is SGDLS, CDR2 YYNGEE, per germline. This CDR3 comprises 13 residues. CDR3 bases: TGTGCCAGCAGCGGTCAGGTTGCCGGGGAGCTGTTTTTT. It codes for CASSGQVAGELFF.

This sequence joins TRBV12-2 and TRBJ2-7; TRBD1, as called in the table, went unchecked against the DNA. TRBV12-2 represents a pseudogene. The CDR3 is 17 amino acids. CDR3 in amino acids: CASRLAPPRDRGHEQYF. The CDR3 DNA sequence: TGTGCAAGTCGCTTAGCCCCACCCCGGGACAGGGGGCACGAGCAGTACTTC.

This clone was observed a few times. V usage is TRBV7-2 and J usage is TRBJ2-7, with 8 bases that match TRBD1. With V trimmed by 2 bases and J by 3 bases, 3 bases remained unmatched. This CDR3 region has 14 residues. Looked up from germline, CDR1 is SGHTA and CDR2 is FQGNSA. Here the CDR3 DNA reads TGTGCCAGCAGCTTATTAGGACAGGGCTACGAGCAGTACTTC. Translating it yields CASSLLGQGYEQYF.